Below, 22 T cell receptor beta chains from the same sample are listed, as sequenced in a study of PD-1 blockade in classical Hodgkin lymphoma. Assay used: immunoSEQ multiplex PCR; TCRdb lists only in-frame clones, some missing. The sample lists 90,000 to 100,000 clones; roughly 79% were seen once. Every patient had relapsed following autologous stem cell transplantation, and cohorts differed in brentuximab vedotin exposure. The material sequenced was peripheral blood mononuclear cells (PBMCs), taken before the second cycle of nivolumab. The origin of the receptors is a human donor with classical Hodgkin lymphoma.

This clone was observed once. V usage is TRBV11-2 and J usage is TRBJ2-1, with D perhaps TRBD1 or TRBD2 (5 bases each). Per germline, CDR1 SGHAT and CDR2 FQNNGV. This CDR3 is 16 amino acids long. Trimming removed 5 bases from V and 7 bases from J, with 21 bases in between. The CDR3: CASSGSPGPWGNEQFF. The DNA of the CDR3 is TGTGCCAGCAGCGGCAGTCCCGGGCCATGGGGGAATGAGCAGTTCTTC.

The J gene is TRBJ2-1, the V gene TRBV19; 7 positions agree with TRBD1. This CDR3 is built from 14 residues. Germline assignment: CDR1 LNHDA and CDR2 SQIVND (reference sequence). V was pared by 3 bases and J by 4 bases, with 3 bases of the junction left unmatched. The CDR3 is CASSMGTAYNEQFF. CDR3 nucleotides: TGTGCCAGTAGTATGGGGACAGCATACAATGAGCAGTTCTTC.

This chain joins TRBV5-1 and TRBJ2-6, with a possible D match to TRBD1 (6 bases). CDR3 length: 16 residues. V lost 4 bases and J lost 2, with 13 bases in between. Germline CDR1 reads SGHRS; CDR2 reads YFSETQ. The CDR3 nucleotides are TGCGCCAGCAGCCCGGGGACAACCGCTGGGGCCAACGTCCTGACTTTC. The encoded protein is CASSPGTTAGANVLTF.

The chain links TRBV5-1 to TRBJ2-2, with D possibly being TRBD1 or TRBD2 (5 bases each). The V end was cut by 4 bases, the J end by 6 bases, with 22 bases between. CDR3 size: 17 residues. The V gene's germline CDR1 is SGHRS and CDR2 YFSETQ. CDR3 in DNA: TGCGCCAGCAGCCCAGGAGGTGGGGCGCCGGTTTCCGGGGAGCTGTTTTTT. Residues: CASSPGGGAPVSGELFF.

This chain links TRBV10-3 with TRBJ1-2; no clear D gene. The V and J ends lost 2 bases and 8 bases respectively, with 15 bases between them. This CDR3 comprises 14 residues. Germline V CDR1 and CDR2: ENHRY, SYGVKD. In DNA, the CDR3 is TGTGCCATCAGTGAGCCCCCGATACGGGAGGGCTACACCTTC. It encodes CAISEPPIREGYTF.

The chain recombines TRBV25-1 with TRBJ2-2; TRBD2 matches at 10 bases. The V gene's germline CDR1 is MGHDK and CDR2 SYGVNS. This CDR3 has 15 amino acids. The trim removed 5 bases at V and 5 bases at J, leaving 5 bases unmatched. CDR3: CASSSGRAETGELFF. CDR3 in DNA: TGTGCCAGCAGTAGCGGGAGGGCCGAGACCGGGGAGCTGTTTTTT.

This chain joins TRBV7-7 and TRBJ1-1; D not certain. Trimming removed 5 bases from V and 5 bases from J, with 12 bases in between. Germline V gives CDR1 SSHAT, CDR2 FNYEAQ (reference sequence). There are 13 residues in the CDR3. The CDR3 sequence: CASSDQVGTEAFF. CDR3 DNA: TGTGCCAGCAGCGACCAGGTTGGGACTGAAGCTTTCTTT.

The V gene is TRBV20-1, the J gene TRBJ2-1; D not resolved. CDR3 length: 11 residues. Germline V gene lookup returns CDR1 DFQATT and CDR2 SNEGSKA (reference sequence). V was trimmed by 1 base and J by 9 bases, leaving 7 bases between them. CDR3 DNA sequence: TGCAGTGCTAGAGCAGGCCCTGAGCAGTTCTTC. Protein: CSARAGPEQFF.

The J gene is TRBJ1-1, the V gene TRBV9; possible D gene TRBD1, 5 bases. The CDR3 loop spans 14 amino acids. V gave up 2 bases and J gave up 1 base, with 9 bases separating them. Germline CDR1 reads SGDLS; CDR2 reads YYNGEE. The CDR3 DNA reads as TGTGCCAGCAGCGTTGGGGCACCGAACACTGAAGCTTTCTTT. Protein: CASSVGAPNTEAFF.

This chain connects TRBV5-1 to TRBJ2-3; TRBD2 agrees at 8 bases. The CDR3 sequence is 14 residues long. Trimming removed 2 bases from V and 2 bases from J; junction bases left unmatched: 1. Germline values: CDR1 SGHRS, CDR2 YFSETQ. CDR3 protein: CASSLLADTDTQYF. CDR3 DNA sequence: TGCGCCAGCAGCTTACTAGCGGACACAGATACGCAGTATTTT.

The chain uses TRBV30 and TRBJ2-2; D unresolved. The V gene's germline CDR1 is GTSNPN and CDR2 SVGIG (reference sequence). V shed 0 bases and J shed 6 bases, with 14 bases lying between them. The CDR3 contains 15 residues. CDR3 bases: TGTGCCTGGAGTGTCGGTGTTGGGGTCCCCGGGGAGCTGTTTTTT. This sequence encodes CAWSVGVGVPGELFF.

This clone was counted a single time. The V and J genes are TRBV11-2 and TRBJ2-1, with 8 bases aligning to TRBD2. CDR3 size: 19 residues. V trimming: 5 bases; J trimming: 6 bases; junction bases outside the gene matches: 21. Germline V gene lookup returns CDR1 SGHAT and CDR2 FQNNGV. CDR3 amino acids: CASSGGGRKAGGPPNEQFF. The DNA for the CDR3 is TGTGCCAGCAGCGGCGGGGGACGGAAGGCGGGAGGCCCCCCCAATGAGCAGTTCTTC.

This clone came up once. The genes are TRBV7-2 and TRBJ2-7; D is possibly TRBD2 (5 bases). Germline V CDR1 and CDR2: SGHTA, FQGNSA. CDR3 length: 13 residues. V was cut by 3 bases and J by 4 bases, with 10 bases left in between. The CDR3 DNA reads TGTGCCAGCAGCTTGGACTCACAGTACGAGCAGTACTTC. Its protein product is CASSLDSQYEQYF.

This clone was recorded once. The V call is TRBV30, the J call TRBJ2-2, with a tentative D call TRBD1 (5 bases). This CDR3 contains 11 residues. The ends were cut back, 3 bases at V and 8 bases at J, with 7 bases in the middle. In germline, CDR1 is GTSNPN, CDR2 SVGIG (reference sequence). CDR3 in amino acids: CAWRGEGELFF. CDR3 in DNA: TGTGCCTGGAGAGGGGAAGGGGAGCTGTTTTTT.

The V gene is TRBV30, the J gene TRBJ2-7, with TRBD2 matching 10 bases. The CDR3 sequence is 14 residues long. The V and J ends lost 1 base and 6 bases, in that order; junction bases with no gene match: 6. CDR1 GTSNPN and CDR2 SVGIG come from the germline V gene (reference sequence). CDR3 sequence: CAWSAVAGGSEQYF. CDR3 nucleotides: TGTGCCTGGAGTGCGGTAGCGGGAGGATCCGAGCAGTACTTC.

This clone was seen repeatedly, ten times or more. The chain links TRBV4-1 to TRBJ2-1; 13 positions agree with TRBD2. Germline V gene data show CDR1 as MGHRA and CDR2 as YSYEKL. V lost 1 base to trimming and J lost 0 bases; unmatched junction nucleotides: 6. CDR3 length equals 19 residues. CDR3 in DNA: TGCGCCAGCAGCCAAGCCGGGACTAGCGGGGTCGGCTCCTACAATGAGCAGTTCTTC. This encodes CASSQAGTSGVGSYNEQFF.

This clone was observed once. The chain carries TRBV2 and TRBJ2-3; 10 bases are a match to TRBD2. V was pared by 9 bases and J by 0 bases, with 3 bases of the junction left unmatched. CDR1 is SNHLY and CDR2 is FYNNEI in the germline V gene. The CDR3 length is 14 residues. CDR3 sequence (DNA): TGTGCCAGGGGGACTAGCGCTAGCACAGATACGCAGTATTTT. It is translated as CARGTSASTDTQYF.

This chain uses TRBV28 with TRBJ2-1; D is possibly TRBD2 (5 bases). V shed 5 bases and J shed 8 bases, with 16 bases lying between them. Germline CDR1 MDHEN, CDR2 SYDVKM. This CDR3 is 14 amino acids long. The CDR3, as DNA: TGTGCCAGCAGTCCCGGGGATCGGTACGATGAGCAGTTCTTC. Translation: CASSPGDRYDEQFF.

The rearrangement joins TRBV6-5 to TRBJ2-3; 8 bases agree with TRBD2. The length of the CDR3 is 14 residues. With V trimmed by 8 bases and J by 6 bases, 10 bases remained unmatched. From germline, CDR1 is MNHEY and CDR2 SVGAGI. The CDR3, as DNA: TGTGCCAGCCGGGGGGGGGCCAGAGGGGATACGCAGTATTTT. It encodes CASRGGARGDTQYF.

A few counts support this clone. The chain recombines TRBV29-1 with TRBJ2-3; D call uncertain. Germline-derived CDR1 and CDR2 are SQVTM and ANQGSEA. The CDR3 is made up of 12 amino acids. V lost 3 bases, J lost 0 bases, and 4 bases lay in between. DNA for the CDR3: TGCAGCGTTGACGTGAGCACAGATACGCAGTATTTT. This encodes CSVDVSTDTQYF.

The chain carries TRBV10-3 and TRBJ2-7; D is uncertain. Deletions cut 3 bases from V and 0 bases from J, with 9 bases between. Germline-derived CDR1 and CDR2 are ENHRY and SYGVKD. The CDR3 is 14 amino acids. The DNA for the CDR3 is TGTGCCATCAGTGAAAACCGTAACTCCTACGAGCAGTACTTC. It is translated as CAISENRNSYEQYF.

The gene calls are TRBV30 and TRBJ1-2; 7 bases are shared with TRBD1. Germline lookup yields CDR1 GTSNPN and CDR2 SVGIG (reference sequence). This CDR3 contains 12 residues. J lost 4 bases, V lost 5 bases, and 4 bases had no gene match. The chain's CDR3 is CAWARGGYGYTF. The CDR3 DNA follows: TGTGCCTGGGCCAGGGGGGGCTATGGCTACACCTTC.